One sample yielded the 20 T cell receptor beta chains listed below, sequenced in a study of cytomegalovirus exposure and HLA in healthy donors. The study ran its PCR with 60 Vbeta and 13 Jbeta primers. The assay was immunoSEQ multiplex PCR, and TCRdb's table has in-frame clones only and misses some. This repertoire shows about 140,000 clones, about three quarters found once; its top ten account for 3.5% to 5%. Sequenced: PBMCs. Source of these receptors: a man between 18 and 35 years old in good health and CMV-seronegative.

The J gene is TRBJ1-4, the V gene TRBV6-1; D is undetermined. The ends were cut back, 6 bases at V and 8 bases at J, with 13 bases in the middle. In germline, CDR1 is MNHNS, CDR2 SASEGT. The length of the CDR3 is 13 residues. DNA for the CDR3: TGTGCCAGCAGCGAGAACGGGTGGGAAAAACTGTTTTTT. It encodes CASSENGWEKLFF.

This rearrangement joins TRBV28 to TRBJ2-3, with 8 bases matching TRBD2. The CDR3 contains 14 residues. Unmatched junction bases numbered 4, after V lost 8 bases and J lost 0 bases. Germline CDR1 and CDR2: MDHEN and SYDVKM. CDR3 bases: TGTGCCAGCGGTAGCGGGACTAGCACAGATACGCAGTATTTT. Amino acid sequence: CASGSGTSTDTQYF.

The chain recombines TRBV5-4 with TRBJ1-6; perhaps TRBD1 as D (5 bases). The CDR3 contains 15 residues. Per the germline V gene, CDR1 is SGHNT and CDR2 is YYREEE (reference sequence). The V and J ends lost 0 bases and 6 bases respectively, with 10 bases between them. In DNA form, the CDR3 reads TGTGCCAGCAGCTTGGCTGGGGGAGGTAATTCACCCCTCCACTTT. Translating it yields CASSLAGGGNSPLHF.

The chain combines TRBV19 with TRBJ2-1; possibly TRBD2 for D (6 bases). Germline V gene lookup returns CDR1 LNHDA and CDR2 SQIVND (reference sequence). CDR3 length: 12 residues. Between the trimmed V and J ends, which lost 3 bases and 9 bases, there was a span of 9 bases. The CDR3 DNA reads as TGTGCCAGTAGTATCGGGGGACTTGAGCAGTTCTTC. As protein: CASSIGGLEQFF. The full variable domain, in which reference TRBV19 and TRBJ2-1 provide the parts outside the CDR3, is DGGITQSPKYLFRKEGQNVTLSCEQNLNHDAMYWYRQDPGQGLRLIYYSQIVNDFQKGDIAEGYSVSREKKESFPLTVTSAQKNPTAFYLCASSIGGLEQFFGPGTRLTVL.

As for this clone: The CDR3 ends on some other residue instead of the conserved phenylalanine or tryptophan, so this is likely a read error. This rearrangement joins TRBV2 to TRBJ1-1; D is undetermined. Germline-derived CDR1 and CDR2 are SNHLY and FYNNEI. V dropped 5 bases and J dropped 0 bases, with 19 bases sitting between them. The CDR3 loop spans 17 amino acids. The CDR3 DNA follows: TGTGCCAGCAGTCTACCCGGAACAGAAACCATGAACACTGAAGCTTTCTCT. Translating gives CASSLPGTETMNTEAFS.

This clone was seen a few times. The chain links TRBV28 to TRBJ1-5; 7 nucleotides match TRBD1. The CDR3 spans 14 residues. Germline-derived CDR1 and CDR2 are MDHEN and SYDVKM. Trimming at V came to 5 bases and at J to 5 bases, leaving 6 bases not matched to a gene. CDR3 region: CASSTDRGHQPQHF. Here the CDR3 DNA reads TGTGCCAGCAGTACTGATAGGGGGCATCAGCCCCAGCATTTT.

V is TRBV2 and J is TRBJ2-1; 9 bases agree with TRBD1. The CDR3 runs to 14 residues. CDR1 SNHLY and CDR2 FYNNEI come from the germline V gene. V shed 8 bases and J 4 bases; nucleotides not matched to a gene: 6. The CDR3 here is CASWGTGFYNEQFF. In DNA form, the CDR3 reads TGTGCCAGCTGGGGGACAGGGTTTTACAATGAGCAGTTCTTC. Combining the CDR3 with reference TRBV2 and TRBJ2-1 gives the whole variable domain EPEVTQTPSHQVTQMGQEVILRCVPISNHLYFYWYRQILGQKVEFLVSFYNNEISEKSEIFDDQFSVERPDGSNFTLKIRSTKLEDSAMYFCASWGTGFYNEQFFGPGTRLTVL.

The CDR3 is CASSLGGGGGIGYGYTF. CDR3 in DNA: TGTGCCAGCAGTTTGGGAGGGGGAGGAGGAATCGGGTATGGCTACACCTTC. The gene calls are TRBV28 and TRBJ1-2; possible D gene TRBD1, 6 bases. The CDR3 has 17 amino acids. V lost 3 bases, J lost 5 bases, and 22 bases lay in between. The germline CDR1 and CDR2 sequences are MDHEN and SYDVKM.

V and J are TRBV5-1 and TRBJ2-7; D may be TRBD1 (6 bases). The CDR3 has 15 residues. With 0 bases removed from V and 2 bases from J, the gap between germline ends came to 12 bases. Germline V gene sequence: CDR1 SGHRS, CDR2 YFSETQ. DNA for the CDR3: TGCGCCAGCAGCTTGGCGCCAGGGGAGCCCTACGAGCAGTACTTC. Its protein product is CASSLAPGEPYEQYF.

The CDR3 DNA is TGCGCCAGCAGCCCCGGGACAGGCAACAATGAGCAGTTCTTC. This gives the protein CASSPGTGNNEQFF. The genes are TRBV5-1 and TRBJ2-1; 8 nucleotides agree with TRBD1. This CDR3 contains 14 residues. Germline CDR1 and CDR2: SGHRS and YFSETQ. V lost 4 bases, J lost 5 bases, and 5 bases stayed unmatched.

The gene calls are TRBV28 and TRBJ2-5; 7 bases are shared with TRBD2. The CDR3 loop spans 14 amino acids. In germline, CDR1 is MDHEN, CDR2 SYDVKM. V was pared by 2 bases and J by 5 bases, with 5 bases of the junction left unmatched. CDR3 DNA: TGTGCCAGCAGTTTAGGAGGGCGGGGGGAGACCCAGTACTTC. It specifies CASSLGGRGETQYF.

This clone was found once. The J gene is TRBJ2-3, the V gene TRBV10-3, with D perhaps matching TRBD2 (6 bases). Germline CDR1 and CDR2: ENHRY and SYGVKD. Trimming pared 3 bases from V and 0 bases from J, leaving 13 bases between. This CDR3 is built from 16 residues. In DNA, the CDR3 is TGTGCCATCAGTGAACCGGGACTCCAAAGCACAGATACGCAGTATTTT. Translation gives CAISEPGLQSTDTQYF.

This clone was observed a few times. V and J are TRBV5-5 and TRBJ1-2; D gene uncertain. The CDR3 is 13 amino acids. Per germline, CDR1 SGHKS and CDR2 YYEKEE (reference sequence). Trimming pared 0 bases from V and 3 bases from J, leaving 6 bases between. The chain's CDR3 is CASSLDLDYGYTF. CDR3 nucleotide sequence: TGTGCCAGCAGCTTGGATTTAGACTATGGCTACACCTTC.

This clone is a singleton in its sample. The chain links TRBV28 to TRBJ2-1; D is uncertain. V was cut by 2 bases and J by 1 base, with 9 bases left in between. This CDR3 has 15 amino acids. CDR1 MDHEN and CDR2 SYDVKM come from the germline V gene. CDR3 loop: CASSLGGISYNEQFF. In DNA form, the CDR3 reads TGTGCCAGCAGTTTAGGCGGAATTTCCTACAATGAGCAGTTCTTC.

The V call is TRBV7-2, the J call TRBJ2-2; 9 bases are shared with TRBD2. The trim removed 1 base at V and 7 bases at J, leaving 7 bases unmatched. CDR3 length: 16 amino acids. CDR1 SGHTA and CDR2 FQGNSA come from the germline V gene. The CDR3 DNA follows: TGTGCCAGCAGCTTAGATTCTAGCGGGGTGGTCGGGGAGCTGTTTTTT. The encoded protein is CASSLDSSGVVGELFF. The full variable domain, completed using reference TRBV7-2 and TRBJ2-2, is GAGVSQSPSNKVTEKGKDVELRCDPISGHTALYWYRQSLGQGLEFLIYFQGNSAPDKSGLPSDRFSAERTGGSVSTLTIQRTQQEDSAVYLCASSLDSSGVVGELFFGEGSRLTVL.

The V and J genes are TRBV28 and TRBJ1-4; D gene unclear. V dropped 4 bases and J dropped 0 bases, with 9 bases sitting between them. This CDR3 spans 15 amino acids. Germline CDR1 reads MDHEN; CDR2 reads SYDVKM. The CDR3, as DNA: TGTGCCAGCAGTTCTTTTCCTGCAACTAATGAAAAACTGTTTTTT. It yields the protein CASSSFPATNEKLFF.

The chain has TRBV28 and TRBJ1-3; 7 nucleotides agree with TRBD1. After removal of 5 bases from V and 0 bases from J, the junction contained 4 bases not matched to a gene. This CDR3 contains 15 residues. Per germline, CDR1 MDHEN and CDR2 SYDVKM. The CDR3 sequence is CASSRWDSSGNTIYF. DNA for the CDR3: TGTGCCAGCAGTAGGTGGGACAGCTCTGGAAACACCATATATTTT.

The chain links TRBV18 to TRBJ2-7; D possibly corresponds to TRBD1 (5 bases). Between the trimmed V and J ends, which lost 3 bases and 4 bases, there was a span of 13 bases. CDR1 and CDR2 from the germline V gene are KGHSH and LQKENI. This CDR3 spans 14 amino acids. The DNA of the CDR3 is TGTGCCAGCTCACCCCCAACAGGAAGGTACGAGCAGTACTTC. Residues: CASSPPTGRYEQYF.

The chain couples TRBV7-9 to TRBJ2-4; possibly TRBD2 for D (6 bases). Germline CDR1 reads SEHNR; CDR2 reads FQNEAQ (reference sequence). The CDR3 sequence is 14 residues long. V was pared by 1 base and J by 5 bases, with 9 bases between. CDR3 DNA: TGTGCCAGCAGCTTAGGGGAGGCGGAAAACATTCAGTACTTC. Translation gives CASSLGEAENIQYF. Combining the CDR3 with reference TRBV7-9 and TRBJ2-4 gives the whole variable domain DTGVSQNPRHKITKRGQNVTFRCDPISEHNRLYWYRQTLGQGPEFLTYFQNEAQLEKSRLLSDRFSAERPKGSFSTLEIQRTEQGDSAMYLCASSLGEAENIQYFGAGTRLSVL.

This clone was seen only a few times. The genes are TRBV7-3 and TRBJ2-3; weak D call: TRBD2 (6 bases). The CDR3 is 14 amino acids. The germline V and J ends were trimmed by 0 bases and 11 bases, with 15 bases remaining between them. Per the germline V gene, CDR1 is SGHTA and CDR2 is FQGTGA. The CDR3 DNA sequence: TGTGCCAGCAGCTTAACAATAGCTAGCGAAAGGCAGTATTTT. Its translation is CASSLTIASERQYF. Full variable domain (remainder filled in from reference TRBV7-3 and TRBJ2-3): GAGVSQTPSNKVTEKGKYVELRCDPISGHTALYWYRQSLGQGPEFLIYFQGTGAADDSGLPNDRFFAVRPEGSVSTLKIQRTERGDSAVYLCASSLTIASERQYFGPGTRLTVL.